The clone carrying this T cell receptor beta chain was observed a few times. What it binds is unknown. This sample was included in a study of cytomegalovirus exposure and HLA in healthy donors. Overall study: Of over 350 genotyped donors, around 80% grouped in the Caucasian-associated ancestry cluster.

Overall study findings and caveats: A later analysis linked a missense DCLRE1C variant to TCR beta V- and J-gene trimming.

Germline V gives CDR1 GTSNPN, CDR2 SVGIG (reference sequence). Trimming shortened V by 2 bases and J by 4 bases, and 8 bases separated the two germline ends. This CDR3 region has 12 residues. The study ran its PCR with 60 Vbeta and 13 Jbeta primers. Here immunoSEQ multiplex PCR was the method, and the copy in TCRdb shows in-frame clones only, minus some. Here the sample spans roughly 160,000 clones, roughly 70% being singletons. Sequenced input: PBMCs. The chain carries TRBV30 and TRBJ1-1; D is perhaps TRBD1 (6 bases). The source is a girl aged 5-17 years in good health and CMV-seronegative. This CDR3 reads CAWSTGITEAFF. In nucleotides, the CDR3 is TGTGCCTGGAGTACAGGGATCACTGAAGCTTTCTTT.